The clone carrying this T cell receptor beta chain has just a few counts. What it binds is unknown. The source of the sample is a study of tumor-infiltrating lymphocytes in localized non-small cell lung cancer. Libraries were prepared by immunoSEQ multiplex PCR; TCRdb keeps only in-frame clonotypes and omits some of them. The profile shows approximately 12,000 clones, approximately 70% of them singletons. The CDR3 totals 13 residues. CDR1 and CDR2 (germline): MRHNA, SNTAGT. Between the trimmed V and J ends, which lost 3 bases and 6 bases, there was a span of 9 bases. Findings of the study overall: TCRbeta sequencing showed higher T cell infiltration in tumors than uninvolved lung. Tumor T-cell fraction was not associated with recurrence-free survival.

The sequence was obtained from a human donor with non-small cell lung cancer. This chain joins TRBV6-4 and TRBJ2-1; the D is unclear. Sequences were obtained from lung tumor tissue. CDR3 sequence reads: CASSEGASNEQFF. The CDR3 nucleotides read TGTGCCAGCAGTGAGGGTGCCTCCAATGAGCAGTTCTTC.